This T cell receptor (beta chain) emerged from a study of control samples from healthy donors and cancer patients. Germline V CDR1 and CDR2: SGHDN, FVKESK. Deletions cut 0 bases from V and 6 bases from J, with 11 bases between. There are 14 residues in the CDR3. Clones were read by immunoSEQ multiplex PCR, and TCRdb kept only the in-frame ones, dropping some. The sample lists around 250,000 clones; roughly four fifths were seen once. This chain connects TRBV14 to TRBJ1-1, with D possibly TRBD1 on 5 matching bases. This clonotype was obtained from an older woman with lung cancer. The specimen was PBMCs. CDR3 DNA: TGTGCCAGCAGCCAAGAATTGCGGGGGGCTGAAGCTTTCTTT. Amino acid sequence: CASSQELRGAEAFF. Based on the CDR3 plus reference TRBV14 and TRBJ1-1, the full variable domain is EAGVTQFPSHSVIEKGQTVTLRCDPISGHDNLYWYRRVMGKEIKFLLHFVKESKQDESGMPNNRFLAERTGGTYSTLKVQPAELEDSGVYFCASSQELRGAEAFFGQGTRLTVV.